This TCR beta chain appears in the sequencing data of a study of breast tumors, draining lymph nodes, adjacent tissues. Study results and limitations: The lymph node origin of tumor T cells was framed as consistent with a hypothesis, not demonstrated. Compared with lymph nodes, tumors were less diverse; compared with nontumor tissue, more. Findings are consistent with lymph node origin and intratumoral expansion of most tumor T cells.

This clonotype showed up just once. The antigen is not known. Axillary draining lymph nodes of breast cancer patients supplied the node samples. TCRdb reprocessed the multiplex PCR reads via MiXCR and lists one record per CDR3 protein. The data show some 200,000 distinct CDR3 sequences, with roughly 29% seen just once and roughly 4.3% held by the top ten. In germline, CDR1 is GTSNPN, CDR2 SVGIG (reference sequence). The CDR3 is 15 residues long. V was cut by 1 base and J by 1 base, with 13 bases left in between. V gene TRBV30 combines with J gene TRBJ1-1, with D possibly TRBD1 on 6 matching bases. This clonotype originated in a female donor with breast cancer. Some clones in this sample may be carry-over from other donors' samples. Material for sequencing was axillary lymph node tissue. This CDR3 is CAWSGGGSWNTEAFF. The CDR3 DNA follows: TGTGCCTGGAGTGGAGGGGGATCATGGAACACTGAAGCTTTCTTT.